Given below is one T cell receptor beta chain in context. The antigen remains unidentified. The data were produced by immunoSEQ multiplex PCR, yet TCRdb's version contains in-frame clones alone and is incomplete. Of over 2 million clones listed, about 95% are singletons. Terminally differentiated effector memory CD45RA+ cells were excluded from the naive CD8 cells, which were CD45RO-negative and positively selected for CCR7. This sample is drawn from a study of shared clonotypes between healthy human individuals. The study, taken as a whole, reports: Clonotype sharing among donors, it was expected, would be affected by sequencing depth. Compared with clonotypes that all four donors shared, non-shared clonotypes had lower generation probabilities.

V gave up 6 bases and J gave up 4 bases; unmatched junction bases: 9. Germline V lookup: CDR1 MDHEN, CDR2 SYDVKM. The CDR3 covers 15 residues. The chain is built from TRBV28 and TRBJ2-5; 9 nucleotides agree with TRBD1. The receptor was derived from a man aged 18 to 35 in good health. The sequencing sample was made of naive CD8+ T cells sorted from blood. As DNA, the CDR3 is TGTGCCAGCAGAGAACAGGGGGCATCCTTAGAGACCCAGTACTTC. This translates into CASREQGASLETQYF.